One sample yielded the 2 T cell receptor beta chains listed below, sequenced in a study of shared clonotypes between healthy human individuals. The protocol was immunoSEQ multiplex PCR, while the TCRdb copy is restricted to in-frame clones and leaves out a portion. There are 2 million to 2.5 million clones in the sample; approximately 93% occur only once, and 0.39% lies in the top ten. The sample comprised naive CD4+ T cells from PBMCs. Regarding subset: CD45RA+ positively selected. These TCRs come from a man younger than 35 in good health. Some clones in this sample may be carry-over from other donors' samples.

This chain connects TRBV5-1 to TRBJ2-2; the match to TRBD1 covers 8 bases. Germline V gives CDR1 SGHRS, CDR2 YFSETQ. The V and J ends lost 4 bases and 5 bases, in that order; junction bases with no gene match: 7. The CDR3 extends over 15 amino acids. The CDR3 DNA reads as TGCGCCAGCAGCGCGCAGGGGGCACGGACCGGGGAGCTGTTTTTT. Protein sequence: CASSAQGARTGELFF.

The chain carries TRBV5-1 and TRBJ2-4; D gene unclear. CDR1 and CDR2 (germline): SGHRS, YFSETQ. V lost 4 bases and J lost 9, with 14 bases in between. The CDR3 loop spans 13 amino acids. The CDR3 nucleotides are TGCGCCAGCAGCCTAGGGTGGGTGGGCATTCAGTACTTC. As protein: CASSLGWVGIQYF.